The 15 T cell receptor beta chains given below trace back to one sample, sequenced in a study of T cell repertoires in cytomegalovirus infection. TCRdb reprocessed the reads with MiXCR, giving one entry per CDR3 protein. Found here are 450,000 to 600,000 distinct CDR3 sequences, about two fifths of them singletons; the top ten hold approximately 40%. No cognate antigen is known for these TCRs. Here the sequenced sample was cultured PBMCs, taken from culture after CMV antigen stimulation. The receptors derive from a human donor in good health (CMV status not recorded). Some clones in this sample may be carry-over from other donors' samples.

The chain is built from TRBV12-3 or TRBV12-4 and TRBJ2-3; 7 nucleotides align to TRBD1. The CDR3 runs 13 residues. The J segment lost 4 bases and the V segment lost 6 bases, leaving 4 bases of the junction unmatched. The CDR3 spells CASSHTGADTQYF. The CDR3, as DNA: TGTGCCAGCAGCCACACAGGGGCAGATACGCAGTATTTT.

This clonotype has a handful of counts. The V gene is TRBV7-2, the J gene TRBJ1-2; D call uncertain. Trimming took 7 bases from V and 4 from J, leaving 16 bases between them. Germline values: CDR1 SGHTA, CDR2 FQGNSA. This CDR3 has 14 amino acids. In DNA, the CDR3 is TGTGCCAGCACCCCGGGAGGAACTCCCTATGGCTACACCTTC. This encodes CASTPGGTPYGYTF.

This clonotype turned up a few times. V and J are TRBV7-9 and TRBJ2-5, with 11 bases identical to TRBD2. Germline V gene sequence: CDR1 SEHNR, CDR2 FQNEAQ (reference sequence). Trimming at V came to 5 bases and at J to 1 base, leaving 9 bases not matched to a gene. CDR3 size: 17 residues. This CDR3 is CASSAARLAGFQETQYF. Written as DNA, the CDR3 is TGTGCCAGCAGCGCGGCGAGACTAGCGGGATTCCAAGAGACCCAGTACTTC.

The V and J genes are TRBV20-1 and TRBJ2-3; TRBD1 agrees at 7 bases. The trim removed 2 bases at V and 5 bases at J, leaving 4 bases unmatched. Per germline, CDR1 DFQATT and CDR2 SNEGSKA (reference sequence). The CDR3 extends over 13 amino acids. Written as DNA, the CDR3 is TGCAGTGCTAGACTGACAGGGCGAGATACGCAGTATTTT. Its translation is CSARLTGRDTQYF.

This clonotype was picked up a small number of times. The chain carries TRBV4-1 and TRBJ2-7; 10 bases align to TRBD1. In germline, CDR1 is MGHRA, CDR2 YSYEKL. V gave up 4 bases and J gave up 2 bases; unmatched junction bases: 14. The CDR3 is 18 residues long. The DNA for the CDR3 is TGCGCCAGCAGCCTATATTATTCCGGGACAGGGGATACCTACGAGCAGTACTTC. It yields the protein CASSLYYSGTGDTYEQYF.

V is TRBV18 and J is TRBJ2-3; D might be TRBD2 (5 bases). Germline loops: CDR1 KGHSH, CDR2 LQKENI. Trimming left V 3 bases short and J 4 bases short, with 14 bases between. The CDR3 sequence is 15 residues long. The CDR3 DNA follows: TGTGCCAGCTCACCCGGACTCCCGGGTGCAGATACGCAGTATTTT. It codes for CASSPGLPGADTQYF.

The CDR3 bases are TGTGCCAGCAGCTTCGGCCCATATAATTCACCCCTCCACTTT. This translates into CASSFGPYNSPLHF. The V call is TRBV7-2, the J call TRBJ1-6; no firm D call. This CDR3 has 14 amino acids. V was trimmed by 3 bases and J by 4 bases, leaving 7 bases between them. The germline V gene encodes CDR1 SGHTA and CDR2 FQGNSA.

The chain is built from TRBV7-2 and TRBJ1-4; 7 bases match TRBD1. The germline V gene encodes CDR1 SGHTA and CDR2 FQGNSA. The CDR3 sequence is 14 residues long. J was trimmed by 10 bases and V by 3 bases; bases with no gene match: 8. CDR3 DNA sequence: TGTGCCAGCAGCTTTGACAGGGAGGAGGTAAAACTGTTTTTT. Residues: CASSFDREEVKLFF.

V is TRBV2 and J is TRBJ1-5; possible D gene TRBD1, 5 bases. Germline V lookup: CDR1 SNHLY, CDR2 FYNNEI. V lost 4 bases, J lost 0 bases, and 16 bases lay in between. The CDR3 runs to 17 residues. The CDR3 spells CASSVARASYSNQPQHF. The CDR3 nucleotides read TGTGCCAGCAGTGTTGCCAGGGCATCCTATAGCAATCAGCCCCAGCATTTT.

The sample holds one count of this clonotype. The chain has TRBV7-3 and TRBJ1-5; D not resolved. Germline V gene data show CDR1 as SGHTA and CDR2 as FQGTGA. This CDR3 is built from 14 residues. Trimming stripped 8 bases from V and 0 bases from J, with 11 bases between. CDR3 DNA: TGTGCCAGCGACTACGGATTTAGCAATCAGCCCCAGCATTTT. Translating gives CASDYGFSNQPQHF.

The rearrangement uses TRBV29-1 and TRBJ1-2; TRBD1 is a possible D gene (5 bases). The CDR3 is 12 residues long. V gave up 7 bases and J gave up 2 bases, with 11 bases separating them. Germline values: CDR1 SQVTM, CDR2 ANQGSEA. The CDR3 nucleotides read TGCAGCGCCGAAGGGGAAAACTATGGCTACACCTTC. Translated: CSAEGENYGYTF.

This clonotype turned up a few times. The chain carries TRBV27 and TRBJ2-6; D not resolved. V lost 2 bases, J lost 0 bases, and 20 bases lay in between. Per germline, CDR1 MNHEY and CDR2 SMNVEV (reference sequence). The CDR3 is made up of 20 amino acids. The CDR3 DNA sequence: TGTGCCAGCAGTTTAAAACCCCCTACGGGCCTACTCTCTGGGGCCAACGTCCTGACTTTC. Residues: CASSLKPPTGLLSGANVLTF.

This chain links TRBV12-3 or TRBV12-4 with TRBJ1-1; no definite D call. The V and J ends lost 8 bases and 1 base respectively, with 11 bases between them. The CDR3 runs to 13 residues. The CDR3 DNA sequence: TGTGCCAGCGGCCGGTCGGCGAACACTGAAGCTTTCTTT. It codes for CASGRSANTEAFF.

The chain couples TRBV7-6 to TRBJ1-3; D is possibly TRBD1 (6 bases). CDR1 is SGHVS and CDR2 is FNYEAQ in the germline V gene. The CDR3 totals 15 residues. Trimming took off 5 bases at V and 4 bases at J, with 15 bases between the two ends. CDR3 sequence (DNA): TGTGCCAGCAGCCCGAGGGGGGTTGTGGGAAACACCATATATTTT. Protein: CASSPRGVVGNTIYF.

CDR3: CATRIWGADNYGYTF. CDR3 DNA sequence: TGTGCCACCCGCATTTGGGGCGCGGACAACTATGGCTACACCTTC. The V and J genes are TRBV27 and TRBJ1-2; D is perhaps TRBD1 (5 bases). CDR1 and CDR2 (germline): MNHEY, SMNVEV (reference sequence). The CDR3 covers 15 residues. With 10 bases removed from V and 2 bases from J, the gap between germline ends came to 20 bases.